The T cell receptor (beta chain) described here comes from a study of vaccination effects on CD4 cells after COVID-19. Across the whole study: Samples taken from three convalescent patients early and late after vaccination were obtained.

Sequencing was performed with immunoSEQ multiplex PCR; in TCRdb, only in-frame clones are kept and a portion is missing. In the table there are around 50,000 clones, 65% to 80% of which are singletons. Researchers isolated CD4+ T cells once approximately eleven days of culture had elapsed. Documented for the person is a PCR-confirmed SARS-CoV-2 infection occurring between March and December 2020. Participants received two doses of either the BNT162b2 or mRNA-1273 vaccine. On days 3 and 7, fresh IL-2 medium replaced half the medium. This CDR3 comprises 17 residues. Germline CDR1 is LGHNA and CDR2 is YNFKEQ. V dropped 0 bases and J dropped 6 bases, with 18 bases sitting between them. This clone was detected only a few times. Its antigen is currently unknown.

The chain carries TRBV4-2 and TRBJ2-1; tentative D call: TRBD2 (6 bases). The TCR originated in a human donor who had a prior SARS-CoV-2 infection. Material: CD4+ T cells from PBMCs cultured without peptide, obtained after COVID-19 vaccination. In nucleotides, the CDR3 is TGTGCCAGCAGCCAAGAGACCGGAGCGGGTGACAGCAATGAGCAGTTCTTC. It encodes CASSQETGAGDSNEQFF.